This T cell receptor beta chain was documented in a study of read filtering for tumor transcriptome and immune sequencing. At the level of the study: After DNase treatment, RNA was made into whole-transcriptome libraries.

From roughly 390 ng of RNA, a library with molecular barcoded alpha/delta and beta/gamma adaptors was made. TCRdb fed the reads into MiXCR, producing one record per CDR3 protein. Of under 35,000 distinct CDR3 sequences listed, less than 20% are singletons. By proportion, this clonotype is medium-sized. Germline CDR1 is SQVTM and CDR2 is ANQGSEA. The CDR3 runs 11 residues. Trimming pared 7 bases from V and 11 bases from J, leaving 17 bases between. Material for sequencing was a population of CD138-negative cells sorted from bone marrow. This TCR derives from a donor over 35 with multiple myeloma. The chain is built from TRBV29-1 and TRBJ1-1; D unclear. The CDR3 region is CSGVVTGGAFF. CDR3 sequence (DNA): TGCAGCGGGGTCGTTACGGGTGGGGCTTTCTTT.